The 29 T cell receptor beta chains below were found in one sample sequenced in a study of T cells in Graves' hyperthyroidism and ophthalmopathy. It was RNA transcripts that yielded the amplified TCR beta CDR3 regions. First-round RT-PCR targeting the TCR CDR3 was performed with the HTBI primer set. MiXCR, run by TCRdb on the multiplex PCR reads, gives a single entry per CDR3 protein. The sample yields some 620,000 distinct CDR3 sequences, 15% to 20% seen once. The sample comprised blood. Receptors were obtained from a woman younger than 45 with Graves' hyperthyroidism.

The gene calls are TRBV6-1 and TRBJ2-2; 12 bases agree with TRBD2. Germline CDR1 reads MNHNS; CDR2 reads SASEGT. The CDR3 contains 16 residues. V lost 4 bases to trimming and J lost 6 bases; unmatched junction nucleotides: 6. The CDR3 loop is CASSAGLAGISGELFF. CDR3 DNA sequence: TGTGCCAGCAGTGCCGGACTAGCGGGAATTTCCGGGGAGCTGTTTTTT.

This clonotype was picked up many times. This chain links TRBV5-5 with TRBJ2-3, with D perhaps TRBD1 or TRBD2 (7 bases each). CDR3 size: 14 residues. Germline V gene data show CDR1 as SGHKS and CDR2 as YYEKEE (reference sequence). Trimming left V 4 bases short and J 4 bases short, with 13 bases between. CDR3 protein: CASSPGGEADTQYF. The CDR3 DNA sequence: TGTGCCAGCAGCCCAGGGGGGGAGGCAGATACGCAGTATTTT.

There are many counts of this clonotype. The rearrangement links TRBV2 to TRBJ1-1, with D unclear. V was pared by 8 bases and J by 8 bases, with 15 bases between. CDR1 and CDR2 from the germline V gene are SNHLY and FYNNEI. The CDR3 runs to 12 residues. The CDR3 nucleotides are TGTGCCAGCGCCACAGATACTATGGAAGCTTTCTTT. It encodes CASATDTMEAFF.

This clonotype has ten or more counts. The gene calls are TRBV28 and TRBJ2-7; 7 nucleotides agree with TRBD1. The CDR3 runs 14 residues. Per the germline V gene, CDR1 is MDHEN and CDR2 is SYDVKM. With V trimmed by 2 bases and J by 2 bases, 3 bases remained unmatched. CDR3 protein: CASSLQGEAYEQYF. The CDR3 nucleotides are TGTGCCAGCAGTTTACAGGGGGAAGCCTACGAGCAGTACTTC.

V gene TRBV5-1 combines with J gene TRBJ2-4; D possibly matches TRBD1 or TRBD2 (5 bases each). Germline values: CDR1 SGHRS, CDR2 YFSETQ. The CDR3 is 16 amino acids. Trimming removed 3 bases at V and 1 base at J, with 14 bases between. The CDR3 region has the DNA TGCGCCAGCAGCTCGAGAGGGGACCCGGCCAAAAACATTCAGTACTTC. Its protein product is CASSSRGDPAKNIQYF.

This chain joins TRBV2 and TRBJ2-1, with D possibly TRBD1 on 5 matching bases. Per the germline V gene, CDR1 is SNHLY and CDR2 is FYNNEI. This CDR3 is 17 amino acids long. V gave up 4 bases and J gave up 2 bases, with 18 bases separating them. In DNA form, the CDR3 reads TGTGCCAGCAGTGCTCCGAGACTCCAGGGCGCCTACAATGAGCAGTTCTTC. It codes for CASSAPRLQGAYNEQFF.

This clonotype showed up many times. The chain has TRBV11-2 and TRBJ2-7; D remains ambiguous. The length of the CDR3 is 14 residues. Between the trimmed V and J ends, which lost 0 bases and 2 bases, there was a span of 8 bases. Per the germline V gene, CDR1 is SGHAT and CDR2 is FQNNGV. The CDR3 loop reads CASSLDRPPYEQYF. The DNA of the CDR3 is TGTGCCAGCAGCTTAGACAGGCCGCCCTACGAGCAGTACTTC.

This clonotype was detected only a few times. The V call is TRBV6-9, the J call TRBJ1-5; 7 positions agree with TRBD1. This CDR3 is 15 amino acids long. From germline, CDR1 is MNHGY and CDR2 SVAAGI. J was trimmed by 7 bases and V by 3 bases; bases with no gene match: 9. The CDR3 is CASSYDRDGWQPQHF. As DNA, the CDR3 is TGTGCCAGCAGTTACGACAGGGATGGGTGGCAGCCCCAGCATTTT.

Details on this clonotype: This may be a read error, as it is one base from a much larger clone. V is TRBV6-5 and J is TRBJ1-2; D may be TRBD1 (5 bases). The germline gives CDR1 MNHEY, CDR2 SVGAGI. V was cut by 1 base and J by 8 bases, with 5 bases left in between. This CDR3 has 11 residues. CDR3 DNA sequence: TGTGCCAGCAGTTACTGGGGGGGCTACACCTTC. As protein: CASSYWGGYTF.

This clonotype was observed a handful of times. The gene calls are TRBV6-5 and TRBJ1-4, with a tentative D call TRBD1 (6 bases). The CDR3 sequence is 15 residues long. Germline V gene lookup returns CDR1 MNHEY and CDR2 SVGAGI. V dropped 2 bases and J dropped 5 bases, with 12 bases sitting between them. The chain's CDR3 is CASSYRGGSNEKLFF. The CDR3 coding sequence is TGTGCCAGCAGTTACCGCGGGGGCTCCAATGAAAAACTGTTTTTT.

This clonotype was detected many times. This sequence joins TRBV28 and TRBJ2-7; the D is unclear. Germline CDR1 and CDR2: MDHEN and SYDVKM. V shed 2 bases and J shed 0 bases, with 14 bases lying between them. The CDR3 covers 16 residues. The CDR3 coding sequence is TGTGCCAGCAGTTTAAGAGACGGCCTGAGCTCCTACGAGCAGTACTTC. Translation: CASSLRDGLSSYEQYF.

In regard to this clonotype: A clone one base away is much larger, so this may be a read error. Lacking the conserved final phenylalanine or tryptophan, this CDR3 likely reflects a read error. The V call is TRBV28, the J call TRBJ2-1; 9 bases fit TRBD2. Germline V CDR1 and CDR2: MDHEN, SYDVKM. The CDR3 contains 15 residues. The junction had 10 bases not matched to a gene; V was cut back by 6 bases and J by 7 bases. CDR3: CASRRSGSKWNEQFL. CDR3 DNA: TGTGCCAGCAGACGTAGCGGGAGTAAGTGGAATGAGCAGTTCCTC.

This clonotype occurred many times. The J gene is TRBJ2-1, the V gene TRBV3-1, with D tentatively TRBD1 (5 bases). Trimming pared 5 bases from V and 8 bases from J, leaving 10 bases between. This CDR3 comprises 12 residues. CDR1 and CDR2 from the germline V gene are LGHDT and YNNKEL (reference sequence). This CDR3 reads CASSSLGDEQFF. As DNA, the CDR3 is TGTGCCAGCAGCTCCCTAGGGGATGAGCAGTTCTTC.

V is TRBV11-2 and J is TRBJ2-7; 13 positions match TRBD2. CDR3 length: 17 residues. From germline, CDR1 is SGHAT and CDR2 FQNNGV. V lost 5 bases and J lost 2; bases outside the gene matches: 9. The CDR3 DNA sequence: TGTGCCAGCAGCCGGCTCACCGGGACTAGCGGGACCTACGAGCAGTACTTC. This sequence encodes CASSRLTGTSGTYEQYF.

This clonotype was counted many times. This chain links TRBV11-2 with TRBJ2-1; TRBD2 aligns across 11 bases. From germline, CDR1 is SGHAT and CDR2 FQNNGV. The CDR3 contains 19 residues. After removal of 0 bases from V and 7 bases from J, the junction contained 14 bases not matched to a gene. The CDR3 here is CASSLEHPRLAGNQNEQFF. CDR3 sequence (DNA): TGTGCCAGCAGCTTAGAGCATCCTAGACTAGCGGGAAATCAAAATGAGCAGTTCTTC.

The chain has TRBV30 and TRBJ2-7; 10 bases are shared with TRBD2. The trim removed 4 bases at V and 2 bases at J, leaving 8 bases unmatched. The CDR3 runs 15 residues. Germline CDR1 GTSNPN, CDR2 SVGIG (reference sequence). The CDR3 spells CAWTSGLAETYEQYF. The DNA of the CDR3 is TGTGCCTGGACCTCCGGACTAGCGGAGACCTACGAGCAGTACTTC.

This clonotype was recorded at least ten times. This chain uses TRBV28 with TRBJ2-1; D perhaps matches TRBD1 (9 bases). This CDR3 contains 20 residues. The germline V gene has CDR1 MDHEN and CDR2 SYDVKM. V lost 3 bases and J lost 0, with 24 bases in between. The CDR3 loop reads CASSFGDRELAGSSYNEQFF. The CDR3 region has the DNA TGTGCCAGCAGTTTCGGGGACAGGGAATTAGCGGGGAGCTCCTACAATGAGCAGTTCTTC.

In its sample, this clonotype was seen a few times. This sequence joins TRBV20-1 and TRBJ2-2, with 10 bases matching TRBD2. Germline-derived CDR1 and CDR2 are DFQATT and SNEGSKA (reference sequence). J gave up 4 bases and V 3 bases, and 2 bases lay outside the gene matches. The CDR3 is 14 amino acids. The CDR3: CSARLAGVTGELFF. As DNA, the CDR3 is TGCAGTGCTAGGCTAGCGGGAGTCACCGGGGAGCTGTTTTTT.

This clonotype was seen ten or more times. The chain joins TRBV10-3 to TRBJ2-5; 11 nucleotides agree with TRBD2. Germline CDR1 is ENHRY and CDR2 is SYGVKD. Trimming at V came to 4 bases and at J to 3 bases, leaving 1 base not matched to a gene. The length of the CDR3 is 14 residues. CDR3 region: CAISVGLAEETQYF. DNA of the CDR3: TGTGCCATCAGTGTGGGACTAGCGGAAGAGACCCAGTACTTC.

This clonotype was observed many times. The chain links TRBV6-1 to TRBJ1-1; D remains ambiguous. The germline V gene has CDR1 MNHNS and CDR2 SASEGT. The V end was cut by 9 bases, the J end by 11 bases, with 10 bases between. This CDR3 is 9 amino acids long. The CDR3 is CASSRGAFF. The CDR3 DNA follows: TGTGCCAGTTCAAGAGGGGCTTTCTTT.

The chain carries TRBV2 and TRBJ2-7, with no clear D. The germline V gene encodes CDR1 SNHLY and CDR2 FYNNEI. The CDR3 totals 13 residues. V dropped 1 base and J dropped 2 bases, with 6 bases sitting between them. The CDR3 DNA is TGTGCCAGCAGTGAAGTGGGGACCTACGAGCAGTACTTC. It encodes CASSEVGTYEQYF.

The V and J genes are TRBV3-2 and TRBJ1-6; the table names TRBD1, a call not compared with the DNA. TRBV3-2 is classified as a pseudogene. CDR3 length equals 16 residues. Here the CDR3 DNA reads TGTGCCAGCAGGATCACAGAGGGAATCCCTGCCAAACCCCTCCACTTT. This codes for CASRITEGIPAKPLHF.

J is TRBJ2-5 and V is TRBV28; D perhaps matches TRBD1 (6 bases). Trimming took off 5 bases at V and 5 bases at J, with 24 bases between the two ends. This CDR3 contains 17 residues. CDR1 is MDHEN, CDR2 SYDVKM, per germline. The chain's CDR3 is CASSPGPKRGWGETQYF. CDR3 bases: TGTGCCAGCAGTCCGGGGCCTAAAAGGGGGTGGGGTGAGACCCAGTACTTC.

In this sample, this clonotype turned up a few times. J is TRBJ2-3 and V is TRBV2; the D call may be TRBD1 or TRBD2 (7 bases each). CDR3 length: 16 amino acids. Germline CDR1 SNHLY, CDR2 FYNNEI. V dropped 1 base and J dropped 3 bases, with 14 bases sitting between them. The CDR3 DNA is TGTGCCAGCAGTGAAGAGGGGAGGGGGCGGACAGATACGCAGTATTTT. Encoded protein: CASSEEGRGRTDTQYF. The complete variable domain, with remaining parts taken from reference TRBV2 and TRBJ2-3, reads EPEVTQTPSHQVTQMGQEVILRCVPISNHLYFYWYRQILGQKVEFLVSFYNNEISEKSEIFDDQFSVERPDGSNFTLKIRSTKLEDSAMYFCASSEEGRGRTDTQYFGPGTRLTVL.

To note about this clonotype: With a much larger clone just one base away, this may be a read error. CDR3 region: CAIRGTGGPYEQYF. CDR3 coding DNA: TGTGCCATCAGGGGGACAGGGGGACCCTACGAGCAGTACTTC. The gene calls are TRBV10-3 and TRBJ2-7; TRBD1 agrees at 11 bases. Germline V gene data show CDR1 as ENHRY and CDR2 as SYGVKD. J gave up 2 bases and V 6 bases, and 3 bases lay outside the gene matches. This CDR3 comprises 14 residues.

The chain has TRBV9 and TRBJ1-1, with unresolved D. The germline V gene encodes CDR1 SGDLS and CDR2 YYNGEE. CDR3 length equals 14 residues. Trimming stripped 3 bases from V and 3 bases from J, with 12 bases between. The CDR3 nucleotides read TGTGCCAGCAGCGAGAACTCAGAGGACACTGAAGCTTTCTTT. This translates into CASSENSEDTEAFF.

The CDR3 bases are TGTGCCAGCAGCCACTTACTAGCGGGAGCCGAGCAGTACTTC. Its translation: CASSHLLAGAEQYF. The V and J genes are TRBV14 and TRBJ2-7, with 11 positions matching TRBD2. With 3 bases clipped from V and 6 bases from J, the junction kept 4 bases outside the gene matches. From germline, CDR1 is SGHDN and CDR2 FVKESK. The CDR3 length is 14 residues.

This clonotype was detected only a few times. The V and J genes are TRBV20-1 and TRBJ2-5; D is perhaps TRBD2 (6 bases). The germline V gene encodes CDR1 DFQATT and CDR2 SNEGSKA (reference sequence). V was clipped by 0 bases and J by 7 bases, with 15 bases between them. The CDR3 is 14 residues long. CDR3 residues: CSARDFRPGVTQYF. DNA for the CDR3: TGCAGTGCTAGAGATTTTCGGCCGGGGGTGACCCAGTACTTC.

On this clonotype: The junction and the germline gene differ at one end; a read error may be behind it. The J gene is TRBJ1-2, the V gene TRBV6-5; the match to TRBD1 covers 8 bases. Germline CDR1 is MNHEY and CDR2 is SVGAGI. The CDR3 totals 17 residues. The CDR3 region is CASSYSKIAAGGKGCTF. CDR3 DNA sequence: TGTGCCAGCAGTTACTCGAAGATCGCGGCAGGGGGCAAGGGCTGCACCTTC.